This TCR beta chain was captured by sequencing in a study of blood T cell repertoires in COVID-19. Study in general: COVID-19 samples from acute and convalescent phases originated in the United States, Italy and Spain. In each case, the material was cDNA or gDNA derived from T cells, B-cell-depleted T cells, or PBMCs.

Authors' data handling: Amplification of reference gene primers provided the estimated nucleated cell counts. The data were produced by immunoSEQ multiplex PCR, yet TCRdb's version contains in-frame clones alone and is incomplete. Clonal size and the V and J genes are those of that table, whereas D and trimming came from the DNA. The table lists around 150,000 clones, around four fifths of them singletons. The sample comprised peripheral blood. The sequence was collected from a man aged 70 or older with acute or convalescent COVID-19.

The CDR3: CASSRARSSTDTQYF. In DNA, the CDR3 is TGTGCCAGCAGCCGAGCTAGGTCTAGCACAGATACGCAGTATTTT. This chain joins TRBV7-6 and TRBJ2-3; D not certain. Germline values: CDR1 SGHVS, CDR2 FNYEAQ. CDR3 length: 15 residues. V dropped 5 bases and J dropped 0 bases, with 12 bases sitting between them.